This T cell receptor (beta chain) was retrieved from a study of blood T cell repertoires in COVID-19. Study-wide background: Sources were T cells, B-cell-depleted T cells, or PBMCs; the material itself was cDNA or gDNA.

With 5 bases clipped from V and 9 bases from J, the junction kept 8 bases outside the gene matches. The CDR3 runs to 13 residues. Germline V gene data show CDR1 as LNHDA and CDR2 as SQIVND (reference sequence). Patients from Seattle were sampled longitudinally, starting during active infection. As handled by the study authors: Estimates of nucleated cell counts were drawn from the amplification of reference gene primers. Here immunoSEQ multiplex PCR was the method, and the copy in TCRdb shows in-frame clones only, minus some. That table supplies the V and J calls and clone size; D and trimming were determined from the DNA. The sample has 300,000 to 450,000 clones; roughly 87% are singletons.

The chain uses TRBV19 and TRBJ1-2, with 8 bases matching TRBD1. The clonotype comes from a woman between 55 and 75 years old with COVID-19, enrolled during active disease. Sequencing input: peripheral blood. CDR3 DNA sequence: TGTGCCAGTAGTCTCGAGGGGGACAGGAGCTACACCTTC. Translation gives CASSLEGDRSYTF.